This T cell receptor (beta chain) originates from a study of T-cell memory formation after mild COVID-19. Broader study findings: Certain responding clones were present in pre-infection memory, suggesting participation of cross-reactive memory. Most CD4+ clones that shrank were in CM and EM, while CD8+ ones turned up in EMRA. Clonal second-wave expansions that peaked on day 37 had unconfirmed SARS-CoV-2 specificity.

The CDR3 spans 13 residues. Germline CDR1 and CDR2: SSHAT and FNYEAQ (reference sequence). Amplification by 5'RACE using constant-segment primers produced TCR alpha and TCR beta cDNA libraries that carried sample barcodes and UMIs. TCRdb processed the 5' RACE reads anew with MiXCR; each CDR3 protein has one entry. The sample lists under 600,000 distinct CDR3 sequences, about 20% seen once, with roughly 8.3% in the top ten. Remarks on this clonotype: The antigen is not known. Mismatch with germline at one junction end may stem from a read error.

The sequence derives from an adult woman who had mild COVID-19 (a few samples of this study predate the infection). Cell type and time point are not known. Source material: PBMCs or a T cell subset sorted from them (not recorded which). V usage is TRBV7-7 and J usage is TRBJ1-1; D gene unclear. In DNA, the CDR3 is TGTGCTAGCAGCATTACTTTGAACACTGAAGCTTTCTTT. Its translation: CASSITLNTEAFF.